This record concerns one T cell receptor (beta chain) sequence. Its target is not known. The germline V gene has CDR1 DFQATT and CDR2 SNEGSKA (reference sequence). This CDR3 has 15 residues. The record originates from a study of monozygotic twins with inflammatory bowel disease. Study results and caveats: There were differing immunosuppressive treatments, which may have added variability to patient repertoires.

Across eight separate reactions for each sample, cDNA was made. Template switching incorporated UMIs with a 6-nucleotide sample barcode. Following a re-call of the 5' RACE reads, TCRdb has one entry per CDR3 protein and lacks DNA. The table for this sample gives approximately 400,000 distinct CDR3 sequences. Input material: blood. The J gene is TRBJ2-1, the V gene TRBV20-1. The sequence was obtained from a human donor with ulcerative colitis or Crohn's disease, or a healthy co-twin of an affected twin (not recorded which). The CDR3 reads CSARGAGSSYNEQFF.